The 22 T cell receptor beta chains below all came from one sample that was sequenced in a study of T cell responses to AZD1222 COVID-19 vaccine. Profiling relied on immunoSEQ multiplex PCR, and the TCRdb table lists in-frame clones only, not all of them. Of about 150,000 clones listed, approximately 90% are singletons. Sequencing used peripheral blood, obtained 28 days after the second AZD1222 dose. Receptors were obtained from an adult who received the AZD1222 COVID-19 vaccine.

This clone has just one count. The identical CDR3 is also encoded by other nucleotide sequences in the sample. This chain joins TRBV12-3 or TRBV12-4 and TRBJ2-7; D gene unclear. The germline V and J ends were trimmed by 1 base and 6 bases, with 7 bases remaining between them. The CDR3 has 12 amino acids. This CDR3 reads CASSLGVPEQYF. The DNA for the CDR3 is TGTGCCAGCAGTTTAGGGGTGCCCGAGCAGTACTTC.

J is TRBJ1-2 and V is TRBV27, with a weak D call TRBD1 (5 bases). The CDR3 has 15 amino acids. Trimming stripped 3 bases from V and 5 bases from J, with 16 bases between. Germline V lookup: CDR1 MNHEY, CDR2 SMNVEV (reference sequence). The CDR3 spells CASSFGDRGGYGYTF. The CDR3 DNA is TGTGCCAGCAGTTTCGGGGACCGTGGGGGGTATGGCTACACCTTC.

The CDR3 here is CASSLGQGGQETQYF. In nucleotides, the CDR3 is TGTGCCAGCAGCTTAGGCCAGGGGGGACAAGAGACCCAGTACTTC. This sequence joins TRBV7-6 and TRBJ2-5; D may be TRBD1 (7 bases). The ends were cut back, 1 base at V and 2 bases at J, with 11 bases in the middle. Germline CDR1 SGHVS, CDR2 FNYEAQ. The CDR3 consists of 15 residues.

The chain employs TRBV3-1 (or the pseudogene TRBV3-2) and TRBJ2-7; a weak D match, TRBD1 (6 bases). Trimming removed 5 bases from V and 6 bases from J, with 11 bases in between. Per the germline V gene, CDR1 is LGHDT and CDR2 is YNNKEL (reference sequence). CDR3 length: 12 amino acids. The CDR3 loop reads CASSAPGAEQYF. The DNA of the CDR3 is TGTGCCAGCAGCGCGCCAGGGGCCGAGCAGTACTTC.

The chain recombines TRBV12-2 with TRBJ1-1. TRBV12-2 is noted as a pseudogene. The CDR3 runs 14 residues. The CDR3 DNA is TGTGCAAGTCGCTTAGAAGATCCGAACACTGAAGCTTTCTTT. It yields the protein CASRLEDPNTEAFF.

V is TRBV19 and J is TRBJ2-7, with 8 bases fitting TRBD2. V gave up 3 bases and J gave up 1 base; unmatched junction bases: 5. Germline V gene lookup returns CDR1 LNHDA and CDR2 SQIVND (reference sequence). The length of the CDR3 is 15 residues. The DNA for the CDR3 is TGTGCCAGTAGTATGTCTAGCGGGCCTTCCTACGAGCAGTACTTC. It translates to CASSMSSGPSYEQYF.

The CDR3 coding sequence is TGTGCCAGCAGCTTAGTTCGGACTCACTACGAGCAGTACTTC. This translates into CASSLVRTHYEQYF. The chain is built from TRBV7-9 and TRBJ2-7; a weak D match, TRBD2 (5 bases). The CDR3 is made up of 14 amino acids. V was pared by 1 base and J by 3 bases, with 10 bases between. Germline lookup yields CDR1 SEHNR and CDR2 FQNEAQ (reference sequence).

This clone was seen a few times. V gene TRBV2 combines with J gene TRBJ2-7; 15 nucleotides align to TRBD2. This CDR3 is 18 amino acids long. Germline V gene sequence: CDR1 SNHLY, CDR2 FYNNEI. Trimming at V came to 6 bases and at J to 3 bases, leaving 12 bases not matched to a gene. The CDR3: CASRDGLAGGPNIYEQYF. CDR3 nucleotides: TGTGCCAGCAGGGATGGACTAGCGGGAGGGCCTAACATCTACGAGCAGTACTTC. The whole variable domain, filled in from reference TRBV2 and TRBJ2-7, reads EPEVTQTPSHQVTQMGQEVILRCVPISNHLYFYWYRQILGQKVEFLVSFYNNEISEKSEIFDDQFSVERPDGSNFTLKIRSTKLEDSAMYFCASRDGLAGGPNIYEQYFGPGTRLTVT.

The V gene is TRBV7-2, the J gene TRBJ2-3; TRBD2 matches at 11 bases. The CDR3 is 17 residues long. Looked up from germline, CDR1 is SGHTA and CDR2 is FQGNSA. The ends lost 5 bases at V and 0 bases at J; junction bases unmatched: 7. The CDR3 here is CASSLRTSGLSTDTQYF. CDR3 coding DNA: TGTGCCAGCAGCCTGCGGACTAGCGGGCTTAGCACAGATACGCAGTATTTT. The full variable domain, completed using reference TRBV7-2 and TRBJ2-3, is GAGVSQSPSNKVTEKGKDVELRCDPISGHTALYWYRQSLGQGLEFLIYFQGNSAPDKSGLPSDRFSAERTGGSVSTLTIQRTQQEDSAVYLCASSLRTSGLSTDTQYFGPGTRLTVL.

The CDR3: CASSILGSRAEAFF. The CDR3 region has the DNA TGTGCCAGTAGTATCCTAGGGTCTCGGGCTGAAGCTTTCTTT. The chain couples TRBV19 to TRBJ1-1; D is uncertain. This CDR3 is built from 14 residues. The V end was cut by 3 bases, the J end by 6 bases, with 14 bases between. Germline lookup yields CDR1 LNHDA and CDR2 SQIVND (reference sequence).

This chain connects TRBV9 to TRBJ2-1; D may be TRBD1 (5 bases). The CDR3 loop spans 15 amino acids. Trimming removed 4 bases from V and 5 bases from J, with 16 bases in between. Germline loops: CDR1 SGDLS, CDR2 YYNGEE. The CDR3 protein is CASSPRQSFNNEQFF. CDR3 nucleotides: TGTGCCAGCAGCCCCCGACAGAGCTTTAACAATGAGCAGTTCTTC.

This chain uses TRBV7-2 with TRBJ2-3; D is possibly TRBD1 (5 bases). This CDR3 spans 16 amino acids. V was clipped by 5 bases and J by 0 bases, with 15 bases between them. Per germline, CDR1 SGHTA and CDR2 FQGNSA. The CDR3 nucleotides are TGTGCCAGCAGCGACCAAGGGGCGCCCAGCACAGATACGCAGTATTTT. Translation: CASSDQGAPSTDTQYF.

The chain is built from TRBV10-1 and TRBJ2-1, with 7 bases lining up with TRBD2. The CDR3 has 16 amino acids. With V trimmed by 6 bases and J by 5 bases, 13 bases remained unmatched. The germline V gene encodes CDR1 WNHNN and CDR2 SYGVQD (reference sequence). The DNA of the CDR3 is TGCGCCAGCAGCCTCGACAGCGGGAACGGGGACAATGAGCAGTTCTTC. It is translated as CASSLDSGNGDNEQFF.

The V call is TRBV19, the J call TRBJ1-4; D not resolved. The germline V gene encodes CDR1 LNHDA and CDR2 SQIVND (reference sequence). The germline V and J ends were trimmed by 5 bases and 0 bases, with 13 bases remaining between them. The CDR3 consists of 16 residues. The CDR3 nucleotides read TGTGCCAGTAGTCCGTCAAACAGAGCAACTAATGAAAAACTGTTTTTT. This sequence encodes CASSPSNRATNEKLFF.

This clone has just one count. This chain uses TRBV4-1 with TRBJ1-1; a possible D gene is TRBD1 (5 bases). The CDR3 extends over 13 amino acids. CDR1 MGHRA and CDR2 YSYEKL come from the germline V gene. With 1 base removed from V and 7 bases from J, the gap between germline ends came to 10 bases. The CDR3 DNA is TGCGCCAGCAGCCAAGTTGGGGCAGATGAAGCTTTCTTT. The encoded protein is CASSQVGADEAFF.

The chain recombines TRBV18 with TRBJ1-1; no clear D. This CDR3 region has 13 residues. The germline CDR1 and CDR2 sequences are KGHSH and LQKENI. Trimming left V 3 bases short and J 11 bases short, with 16 bases between. CDR3 DNA sequence: TGTGCCAGCTCACCTGAGGAGTCCCTAGGCGCTTTCTTT. This encodes CASSPEESLGAFF.

This chain links TRBV2 with TRBJ2-7; perhaps TRBD2 as D (6 bases). CDR3 length equals 13 residues. V was pared by 6 bases and J by 6 bases, with 15 bases between. CDR1 is SNHLY and CDR2 is FYNNEI in the germline V gene. Here the CDR3 DNA reads TGTGCCAGCAGCCCCCGGGCGGGGAGCGAGCAGTACTTC. Amino acids: CASSPRAGSEQYF.

The gene calls are TRBV11-3 and TRBJ1-1; D is uncertain. V lost 2 bases, J lost 4 bases, and 11 bases lay in between. The CDR3 is 14 amino acids. CDR1 is SGHNT, CDR2 YENEEA, per germline. The CDR3 protein is CASSLRHGSTEAFF. Here the CDR3 DNA reads TGTGCCAGCAGCTTAAGACACGGGTCCACTGAAGCTTTCTTT.

The rearrangement uses TRBV5-1 and TRBJ1-5, with D unclear. The CDR3 sequence is 15 residues long. V was clipped by 0 bases and J by 4 bases, with 11 bases between them. The germline CDR1 and CDR2 sequences are SGHRS and YFSETQ. In DNA, the CDR3 is TGCGCCAGCAGCTTGGCGGGAGGGCAGAATCAGCCCCAGCATTTT. Its translation is CASSLAGGQNQPQHF.

This clone occurred a few times. The chain uses TRBV7-9 and TRBJ2-2; perhaps TRBD2 as D (7 bases). Germline V gene data show CDR1 as SEHNR and CDR2 as FQNEAQ (reference sequence). The CDR3 covers 15 residues. V was trimmed by 5 bases and J by 3 bases, leaving 13 bases between them. The CDR3 sequence is CASSLRGLYTGELFF. CDR3 bases: TGTGCCAGCAGCCTCAGGGGACTATACACCGGGGAGCTGTTTTTT.

The V call is TRBV19, the J call TRBJ1-1; TRBD1 is a possible D gene (5 bases). The V gene's germline CDR1 is LNHDA and CDR2 SQIVND (reference sequence). V dropped 6 bases and J dropped 4 bases, with 9 bases sitting between them. This CDR3 spans 12 amino acids. The CDR3 here is CASSMGLTEAFF. The CDR3 DNA sequence: TGTGCCAGTAGCATGGGGCTCACTGAAGCTTTCTTT.

This clone was observed a handful of times. This sequence joins TRBV15 and TRBJ1-2; 8 nucleotides align to TRBD1. Unmatched junction bases numbered 7, after V lost 8 bases and J lost 8 bases. The CDR3 length is 12 residues. Germline CDR1 reads LNHNV; CDR2 reads YYDKDF (reference sequence). As DNA, the CDR3 is TGTGCCACCTCAACAGGGGGTTTAGGCTACACCTTC. This translates into CATSTGGLGYTF.